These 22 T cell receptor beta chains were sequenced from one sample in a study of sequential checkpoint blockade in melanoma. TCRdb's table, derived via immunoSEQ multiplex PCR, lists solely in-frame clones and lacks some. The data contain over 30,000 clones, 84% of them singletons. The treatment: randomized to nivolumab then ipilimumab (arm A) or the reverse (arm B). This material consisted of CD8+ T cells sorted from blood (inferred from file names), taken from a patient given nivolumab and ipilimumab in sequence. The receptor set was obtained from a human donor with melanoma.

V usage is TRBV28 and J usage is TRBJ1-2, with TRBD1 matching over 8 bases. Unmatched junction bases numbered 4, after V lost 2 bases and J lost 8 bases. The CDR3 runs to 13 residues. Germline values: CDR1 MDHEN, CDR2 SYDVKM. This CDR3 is CASSLRTGYGYTF. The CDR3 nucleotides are TGTGCCAGCAGTTTACGGACAGGGTACGGCTACACCTTC.

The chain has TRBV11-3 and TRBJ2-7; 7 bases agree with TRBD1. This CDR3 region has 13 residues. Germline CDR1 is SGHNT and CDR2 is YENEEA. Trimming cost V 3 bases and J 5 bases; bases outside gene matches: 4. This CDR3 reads CASSFKGAHEQYF. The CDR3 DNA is TGTGCCAGCAGCTTTAAGGGGGCCCACGAGCAGTACTTC.

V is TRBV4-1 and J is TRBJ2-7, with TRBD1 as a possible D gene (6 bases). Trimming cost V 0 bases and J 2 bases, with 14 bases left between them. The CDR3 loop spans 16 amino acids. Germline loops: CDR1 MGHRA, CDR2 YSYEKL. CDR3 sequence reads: CASSQDPDRQAYEQYF. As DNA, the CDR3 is TGCGCCAGCAGCCAAGATCCCGACAGGCAGGCCTACGAGCAGTACTTC.

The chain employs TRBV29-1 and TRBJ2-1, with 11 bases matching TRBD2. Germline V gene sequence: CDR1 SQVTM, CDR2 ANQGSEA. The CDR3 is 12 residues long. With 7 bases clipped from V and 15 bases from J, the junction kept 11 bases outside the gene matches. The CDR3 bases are TGCAGCGCCAACCCACTAGCGGGAGTCCTGTTCTTC. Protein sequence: CSANPLAGVLFF.

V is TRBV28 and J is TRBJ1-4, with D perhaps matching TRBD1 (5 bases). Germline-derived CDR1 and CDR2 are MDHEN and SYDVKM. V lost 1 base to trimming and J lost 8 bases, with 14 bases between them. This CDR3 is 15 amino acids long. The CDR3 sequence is CASSLYGEGREKLFF. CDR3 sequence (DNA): TGTGCCAGCAGTTTATATGGGGAGGGACGAGAAAAACTGTTTTTT.

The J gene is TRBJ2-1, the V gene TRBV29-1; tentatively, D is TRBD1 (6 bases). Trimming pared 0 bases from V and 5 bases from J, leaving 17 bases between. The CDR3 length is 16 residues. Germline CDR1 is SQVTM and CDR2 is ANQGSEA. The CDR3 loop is CSVEDRLIRGHNEQFF. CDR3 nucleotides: TGCAGCGTTGAAGATCGTCTCATCAGGGGTCACAATGAGCAGTTCTTC.

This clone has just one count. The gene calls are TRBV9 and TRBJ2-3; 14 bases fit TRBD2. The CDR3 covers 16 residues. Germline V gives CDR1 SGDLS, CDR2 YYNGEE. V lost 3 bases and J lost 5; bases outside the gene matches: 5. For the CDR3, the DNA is TGTGCCAGCAGCGGACTAGCGGGGGGGCCAGGAGATACGCAGTATTTT. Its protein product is CASSGLAGGPGDTQYF.

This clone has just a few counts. The CDR3 loop is CASSSTGLALTGELFF. CDR3 in DNA: TGTGCCAGCAGTTCCACTGGACTAGCGTTAACCGGGGAGCTGTTTTTT. The genes are TRBV28 and TRBJ2-2; 9 nucleotides line up with TRBD2. V trimming: 4 bases; J trimming: 5 bases; junction bases outside the gene matches: 8. The CDR3 is made up of 16 amino acids. The V gene's germline CDR1 is MDHEN and CDR2 SYDVKM. The entire variable domain, with the rest obtained from reference TRBV28 and TRBJ2-2, is as follows: DVKVTQSSRYLVKRTGEKVFLECVQDMDHENMFWYRQDPGLGLRLIYFSYDVKMKEKGDIPEGYSVSREKKERFSLILESASTNQTSMYLCASSSTGLALTGELFFGEGSRLTVL.

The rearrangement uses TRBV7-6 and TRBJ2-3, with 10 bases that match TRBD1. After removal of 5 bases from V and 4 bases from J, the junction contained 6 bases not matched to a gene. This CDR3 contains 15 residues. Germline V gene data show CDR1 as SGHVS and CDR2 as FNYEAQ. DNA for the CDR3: TGTGCCAGCAGCGCCCGGGACAGGGGATCAGATACGCAGTATTTT. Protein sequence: CASSARDRGSDTQYF.

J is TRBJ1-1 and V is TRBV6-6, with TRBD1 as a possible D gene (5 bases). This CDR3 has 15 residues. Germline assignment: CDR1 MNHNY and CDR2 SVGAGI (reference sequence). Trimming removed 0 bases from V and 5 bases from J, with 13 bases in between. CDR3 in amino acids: CASSYSLGEKTEAFF. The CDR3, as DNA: TGTGCCAGCAGTTACTCCTTAGGGGAAAAAACTGAAGCTTTCTTT.

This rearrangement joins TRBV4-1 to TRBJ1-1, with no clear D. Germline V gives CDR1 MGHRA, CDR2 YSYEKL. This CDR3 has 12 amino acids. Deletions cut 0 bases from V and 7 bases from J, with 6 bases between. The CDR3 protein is CASSQDQFEAFF. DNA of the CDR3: TGCGCCAGCAGCCAAGATCAGTTTGAAGCTTTCTTT.

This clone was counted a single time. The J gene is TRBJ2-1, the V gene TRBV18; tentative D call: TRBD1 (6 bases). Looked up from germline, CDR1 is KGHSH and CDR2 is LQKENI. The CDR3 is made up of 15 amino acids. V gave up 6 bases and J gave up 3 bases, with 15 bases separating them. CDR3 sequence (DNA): TGTGCCAGCTCCCACGGGACACACTACTACAATGAGCAGTTCTTC. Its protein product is CASSHGTHYYNEQFF. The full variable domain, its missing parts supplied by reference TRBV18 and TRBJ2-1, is NAGVMQNPRHLVRRRGQEARLRCSPMKGHSHVYWYRQLPEEGLKFMVYLQKENIIDESGMPKERFSAEFPKEGPSILRIQQVVRGDSAAYFCASSHGTHYYNEQFFGPGTRLTVL.

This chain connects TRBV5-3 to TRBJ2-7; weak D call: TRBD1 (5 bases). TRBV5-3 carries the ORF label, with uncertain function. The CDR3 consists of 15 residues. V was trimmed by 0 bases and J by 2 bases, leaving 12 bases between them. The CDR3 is CARSLVQAETYEQYF. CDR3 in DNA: TGTGCCAGAAGCTTGGTACAGGCCGAGACCTACGAGCAGTACTTC.

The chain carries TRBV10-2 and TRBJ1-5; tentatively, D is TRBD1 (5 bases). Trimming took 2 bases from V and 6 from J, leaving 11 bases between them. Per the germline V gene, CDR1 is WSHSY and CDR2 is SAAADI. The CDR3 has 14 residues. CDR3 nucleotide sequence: TGCGCCAGCAGTGAGGGAAGGGGACTTCAGCCCCAGCATTTT. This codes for CASSEGRGLQPQHF.

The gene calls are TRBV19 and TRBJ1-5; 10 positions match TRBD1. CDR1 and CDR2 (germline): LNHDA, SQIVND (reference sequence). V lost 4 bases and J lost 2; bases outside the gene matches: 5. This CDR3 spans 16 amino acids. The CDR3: CASSTGTGAGNQPQHF. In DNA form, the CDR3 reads TGTGCCAGTAGTACGGGGACAGGGGCAGGCAATCAGCCCCAGCATTTT. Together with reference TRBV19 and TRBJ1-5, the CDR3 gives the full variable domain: DGGITQSPKYLFRKEGQNVTLSCEQNLNHDAMYWYRQDPGQGLRLIYYSQIVNDFQKGDIAEGYSVSREKKESFPLTVTSAQKNPTAFYLCASSTGTGAGNQPQHFGDGTRLSIL.

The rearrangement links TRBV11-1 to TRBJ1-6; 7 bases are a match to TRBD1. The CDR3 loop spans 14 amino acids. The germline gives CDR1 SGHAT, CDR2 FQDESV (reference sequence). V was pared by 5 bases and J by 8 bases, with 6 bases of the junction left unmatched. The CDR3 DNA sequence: TGTGCCAGCAGCCCGACAGGGAACCATTCACCCCTCCACTTT. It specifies CASSPTGNHSPLHF.

DNA for the CDR3: TGTTGCTGCGAGGCGGGCACTGAAGCTTTCTTT. It specifies CCCEAGTEAFF. The chain joins TRBV19 to TRBJ1-1; D is unresolved. Germline CDR1 and CDR2: LNHDA and SQIVND (reference sequence). The CDR3 covers 11 residues.

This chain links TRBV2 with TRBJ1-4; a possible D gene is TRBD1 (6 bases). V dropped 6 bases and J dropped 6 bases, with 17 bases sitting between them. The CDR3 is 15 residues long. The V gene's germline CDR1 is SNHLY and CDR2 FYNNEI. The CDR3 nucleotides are TGTGCCAGCAGGGGACACACAGGGTTAGATGAAAAACTGTTTTTT. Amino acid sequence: CASRGHTGLDEKLFF.

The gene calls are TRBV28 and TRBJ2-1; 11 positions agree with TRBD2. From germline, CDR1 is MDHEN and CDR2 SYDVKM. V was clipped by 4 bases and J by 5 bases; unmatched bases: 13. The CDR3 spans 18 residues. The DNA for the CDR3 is TGTGCCAGCAGTTCTAAACTAGCGGGAGAGAACGGAAACAATGAGCAGTTCTTC. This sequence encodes CASSSKLAGENGNNEQFF.

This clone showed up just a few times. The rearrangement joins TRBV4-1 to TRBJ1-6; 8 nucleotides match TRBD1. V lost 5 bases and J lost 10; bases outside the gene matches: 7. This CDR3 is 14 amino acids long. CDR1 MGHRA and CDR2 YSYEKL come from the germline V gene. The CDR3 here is CASSYGQGGSPLHF. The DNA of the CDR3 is TGCGCCAGCAGCTACGGACAGGGTGGGTCACCCCTCCACTTT.

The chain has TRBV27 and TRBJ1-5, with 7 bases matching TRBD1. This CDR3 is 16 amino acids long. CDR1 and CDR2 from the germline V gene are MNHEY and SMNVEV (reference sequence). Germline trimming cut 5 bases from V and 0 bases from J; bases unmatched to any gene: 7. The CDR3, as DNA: TGTGCCAGCAGTCCCAGGGACAGCCTTAGCAATCAGCCCCAGCATTTT. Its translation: CASSPRDSLSNQPQHF.

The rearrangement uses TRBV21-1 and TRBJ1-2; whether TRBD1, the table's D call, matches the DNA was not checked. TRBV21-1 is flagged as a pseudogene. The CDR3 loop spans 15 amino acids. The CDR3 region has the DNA TGTGCCAGCAGCAAAGTAAATGGAGGACAGTATGGCTACACCTTC. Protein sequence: CASSKVNGGQYGYTF.